Listed here are 24 T cell receptor beta chains from one sample, sequenced in a study of CXCR3-negative and CXCR3-positive naive CD8 T cells. Study findings and constraints: TRB CDR3 hydrophobicity was greater in CXCR3-positive naive cells than in CXCR3-negative naive cells.

Their antigens remain unidentified. 5' RACE with UMI labels generated the TRB cDNA libraries. For each CDR3 protein, TCRdb gives one entry from its re-call of the 5' RACE reads, without DNA. This table lists 150,000 to 160,000 distinct CDR3 sequences. Sequenced sample: naive CXCR3+ CD8+ T cells from blood. Indicated subset: CD45RO-CCR7+CD27+CD95- naive CD8+ T cells expressing CXCR3 (TNR3+). These receptors were obtained from a human donor in good health. Some clones in this sample may be carry-over from other donors' samples.

The chain joins TRBV5-4 to TRBJ2-2. CDR3 size: 15 residues. Per the germline V gene, CDR1 is SGHNT and CDR2 is YYREEE (reference sequence). CDR3 loop: CASNRGGSLTGELFF.

CDR3 in amino acids: CASSYLSSQETQYF. This chain joins TRBV6-6 and TRBJ2-5. From germline, CDR1 is MNHNY and CDR2 SVGAGI (reference sequence). The CDR3 covers 14 residues.

The chain uses TRBV9 and TRBJ2-1; TCRdb names TRBD1, which stays unverified in the absence of DNA. CDR1 and CDR2 (germline): SGDLS, YYNGEE. The CDR3 has 15 amino acids. CDR3 sequence reads: CASSAGQVNYNEQFF.

This chain connects TRBV29-1 to TRBJ1-1. This CDR3 has 13 residues. Germline lookup yields CDR1 SQVTM and CDR2 ANQGSEA. The CDR3 protein is CSGLGGLNTEAFF. The whole variable domain, remainder taken from reference TRBV29-1 and TRBJ1-1, is SAVISQKPSRDICQRGTSLTIQCQVDSQVTMMFWYRQQPGQSLTLIATANQGSEATYESGFVIDKFPISRPNLTFSTLTVSNMSPEDSSIYLCSGLGGLNTEAFFGQGTRLTVV.

This chain connects TRBV9 to TRBJ2-7; TCRdb designates TRBD1, a call that cannot be tested without DNA. The CDR3 covers 15 residues. The germline CDR1 and CDR2 sequences are SGDLS and YYNGEE. The CDR3 is CASSVGGTHGNEQYF. The entire variable domain, with the rest obtained from reference TRBV9 and TRBJ2-7, is as follows: DSGVTQTPKHLITATGQRVTLRCSPRSGDLSVYWYQQSLDQGLQFLIQYYNGEERAKGNILERFSAQQFPDLHSELNLSSLELGDSALYFCASSVGGTHGNEQYFGPGTRLTVT.

V usage is TRBV12-3 or TRBV12-4 and J usage is TRBJ2-4; no DNA is available, so the TRBD2 call from TCRdb remains unchecked. The CDR3 is made up of 13 amino acids. The chain's CDR3 is CASSDGLAGVQYF.

The chain combines TRBV10-3 with TRBJ1-1. Germline assignment: CDR1 ENHRY and CDR2 SYGVKD. This CDR3 region has 15 residues. CDR3 residues: CAISESFSRNTEAFF.

The rearrangement uses TRBV10-1 and TRBJ1-4. Germline values: CDR1 WNHNN, CDR2 SYGVQD (reference sequence). This CDR3 comprises 15 residues. The CDR3 here is CASSEFDTTNEKLFF.

This chain joins TRBV2 and TRBJ2-3. The CDR3 has 12 amino acids. The germline V gene encodes CDR1 SNHLY and CDR2 FYNNEI. The CDR3 is CASSAGTDTQYF.

The chain employs TRBV28 and TRBJ2-1; the TRBD2 assignment by TCRdb is unverifiable without DNA. The CDR3 runs 12 residues. Per the germline V gene, CDR1 is MDHEN and CDR2 is SYDVKM. The CDR3 is CASSLNSGWAFF.

This chain joins TRBV15 and TRBJ2-2; TCRdb outputs TRBD2, but without DNA this stays unchecked. This CDR3 comprises 17 residues. Germline V gives CDR1 LNHNV, CDR2 YYDKDF (reference sequence). This chain's CDR3 is CATSKSSGGPWTGELFF. The full variable domain, its missing parts supplied by reference TRBV15 and TRBJ2-2, is DAMVIQNPRYQVTQFGKPVTLSCSQTLNHNVMYWYQQKSSQAPKLLFHYYDKDFNNEADTPDNFQSRRPNTSFCFLDIRSPGLGDTAMYLCATSKSSGGPWTGELFFGEGSRLTVL.

CDR3 loop: CASSGPGASGSSYEQYF. This chain links TRBV10-2 with TRBJ2-7; as DNA is missing, the TRBD2 call by TCRdb cannot be tested. The CDR3 runs 17 residues. The germline V gene has CDR1 WSHSY and CDR2 SAAADI.

The chain joins TRBV20-1 to TRBJ2-7; checking the TCRdb D call of TRBD2 is not possible without DNA. Germline-derived CDR1 and CDR2 are DFQATT and SNEGSKA (reference sequence). This CDR3 has 15 residues. This chain's CDR3 is CSADTGSGTFYEQYF.

V gene TRBV19 combines with J gene TRBJ2-6. This CDR3 has 14 residues. The germline V gene encodes CDR1 LNHDA and CDR2 SQIVND (reference sequence). The chain's CDR3 is CASSLSSGANVLTF.

The V call is TRBV2, the J call TRBJ2-1. The CDR3 has 14 residues. The germline V gene encodes CDR1 SNHLY and CDR2 FYNNEI. The CDR3 region is CASSEEPMRNEQFF.

The rearrangement links TRBV2 to TRBJ1-5. There are 13 residues in the CDR3. Germline CDR1 SNHLY, CDR2 FYNNEI. Here the CDR3 reads CASKGGSLQPQHF.

The genes are TRBV7-9 and TRBJ2-4; TCRdb picks TRBD2, but there is no DNA to check that call. From germline, CDR1 is SEHNR and CDR2 FQNEAQ (reference sequence). CDR3 length: 15 amino acids. The CDR3 reads CASSPGLAGENIQYF.

The chain has TRBV4-1 and TRBJ2-1. The CDR3 consists of 12 residues. The germline V gene has CDR1 MGHRA and CDR2 YSYEKL. Here the CDR3 reads CASSQVSNEQFF.

This sequence joins TRBV11-2 and TRBJ2-7; TCRdb's D gene call, TRBD1, goes unchecked for lack of DNA. The CDR3 is made up of 16 amino acids. In germline, CDR1 is SGHAT, CDR2 FQNNGV. The chain's CDR3 is CASSGTVGQGVGEQYF.

This CDR3 is CASSLVTGTDFSGNTIYF. J is TRBJ1-3 and V is TRBV7-2; with no DNA, the TCRdb D assignment of TRBD1 cannot be verified. CDR3 size: 18 residues. CDR1 and CDR2 (germline): SGHTA, FQGNSA.

J is TRBJ2-2 and V is TRBV10-3. The CDR3 runs to 15 residues. CDR1 is ENHRY and CDR2 is SYGVKD in the germline V gene. CDR3 amino acids: CAISENSELTGELFF.

The V gene is TRBV19, the J gene TRBJ2-1; checking the TCRdb D call of TRBD2 is not possible without DNA. This CDR3 has 14 amino acids. Germline V lookup: CDR1 LNHDA, CDR2 SQIVND (reference sequence). The CDR3 is CASSPGGRHNEQFF.

The chain is built from TRBV5-5 and TRBJ1-1. CDR3 size: 13 residues. Germline V gene lookup returns CDR1 SGHKS and CDR2 YYEKEE (reference sequence). The CDR3 loop is CASSLDINTEAFF.

The chain employs TRBV4-3 and TRBJ2-3. CDR1 is LGHNA and CDR2 is YSLEER in the germline V gene. The length of the CDR3 is 14 residues. Here the CDR3 reads CASSQDLETDTQYF.